Listed below are T cell receptor beta chains from one sample, sequenced in a study of T cells in Graves' hyperthyroidism and ophthalmopathy. Each CDR3 protein gets one entry after TCRdb re-called the multiplex PCR reads with MiXCR. The sample consists of 200,000 to 250,000 distinct CDR3 sequences, 15% to 20% of them appearing once. The specimen was blood. All receptors derive from a man aged 40-49 years with Graves' hyperthyroidism. CDR3s include the opening cysteine and the closing phenylalanine or tryptophan.

V gene	J gene	CDR3 protein
TRBV18	TRBJ2-1	CASSPVGDEQFF
TRBV27	TRBJ1-5	CASSLFGGNQPHHF
TRBV20-1	TRBJ1-5	CSASSDRVSNQPQHF
TRBV11-1	TRBJ1-6	CASRREPGTAYNSPLHF
TRBV5-5	TRBJ1-2	CASTPTGGINYGYTF
TRBV2	TRBJ2-1	CASSVGDYNEQFF
TRBV9	TRBJ1-4	CASSQSGGPIWEKLFF
TRBV5-1	TRBJ2-7	CASSLGQGRYEQYF
TRBV5-6	TRBJ1-2	CASSSARDRRPNYGYTF
TRBV4-2	TRBJ2-1	CASSQTGTKLRNEQFF
TRBV7-2	TRBJ1-1	CASSWAGTMNTEAFF
TRBV11-2	TRBJ2-5	CASSLSPFGETQYF
TRBV20-1	TRBJ1-2	CSAPRTGGGYYGYTF
TRBV7-2	TRBJ2-1	CASSSGTMGAEQFF
TRBV5-1	TRBJ1-1	CASSFDGVGTEAFF
TRBV3-1	TRBJ2-3	CASSQAPSGGYYFASTGTQYF
TRBV6-1	TRBJ1-1	CVSRAGRGGYTEAFF
TRBV20-1	TRBJ1-5	CSARARRGDQPQHF
TRBV2	TRBJ2-3	CASGGTAMNTDTQYF
TRBV9	TRBJ2-1	CASSPMLGAGEQFF
TRBV5-1	TRBJ1-2	CASSLALTGARSSYGYTF
TRBV7-2	TRBJ2-5	CASSLGPWAQETQYF
TRBV30	TRBJ1-3	CAWSRGEYGNTIYF
TRBV20-1	TRBJ2-3	CSASPVVAGGGDTQYF
TRBV28	TRBJ1-1	CASRRSGLRNTEAFF
TRBV2	TRBJ2-5	CASSQRVRAIETQYF